This T cell receptor (beta chain) was found in a study of cytomegalovirus exposure and HLA in healthy donors. Study-wide findings and caveats: Owing to their indistinguishability, certain V segments, notably TRBV6-2 and TRBV6-3, were excluded.

CDR1 SGHDT and CDR2 YYEEEE come from the germline V gene. The length of the CDR3 is 14 residues. Trimming removed 3 bases from V and 6 bases from J; junction bases left unmatched: 6. About this clone: Its antigen is not known.

The PCR ran on 60 Vbeta and 13 Jbeta primers. Original processing notes: Among the unique TCR beta chains that a later analysis counted, 70 million to 85 million in all, 10 million to 13 million were shared. Clones were sequenced by immunoSEQ multiplex PCR, and TCRdb holds only the in-frame ones, with some missing. V, J and clone size derive from that table, while D and trimming were established from the DNA sequence. The table has under 200,000 clones, less than 85% seen once; the top ten hold around 5.7%. Sequenced input: PBMCs. This receptor was identified in a man between 35 and 55 years old in good health and CMV-seronegative. The chain combines TRBV5-6 with TRBJ2-1, with TRBD1 identical over 7 bases. In nucleotides, the CDR3 is TGTGCCAGCAGCTCTCGACAGGGTGGCAATGAGCAGTTCTTC. It translates to CASSSRQGGNEQFF.